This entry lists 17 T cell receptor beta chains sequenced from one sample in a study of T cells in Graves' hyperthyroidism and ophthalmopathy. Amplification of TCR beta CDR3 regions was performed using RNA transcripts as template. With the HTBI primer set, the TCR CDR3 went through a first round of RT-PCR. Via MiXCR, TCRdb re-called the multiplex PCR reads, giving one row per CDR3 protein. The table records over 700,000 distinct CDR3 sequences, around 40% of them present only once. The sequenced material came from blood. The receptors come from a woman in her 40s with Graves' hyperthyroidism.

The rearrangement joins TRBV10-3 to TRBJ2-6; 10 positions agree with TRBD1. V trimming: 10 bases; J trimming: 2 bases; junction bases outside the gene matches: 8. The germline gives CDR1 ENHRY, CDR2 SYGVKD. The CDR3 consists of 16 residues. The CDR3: CASSGQGVAGANVLTF. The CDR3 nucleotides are TGTGCCAGCAGCGGACAGGGGGTGGCTGGGGCCAACGTCCTGACTTTC.

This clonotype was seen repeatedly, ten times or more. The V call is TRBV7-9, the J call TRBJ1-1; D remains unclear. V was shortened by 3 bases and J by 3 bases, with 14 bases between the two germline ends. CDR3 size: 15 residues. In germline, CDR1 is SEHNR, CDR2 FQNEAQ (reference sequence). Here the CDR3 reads CASSFSGRQDTEAFF. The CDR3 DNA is TGTGCCAGCAGCTTTTCCGGCAGACAAGACACTGAAGCTTTCTTT.

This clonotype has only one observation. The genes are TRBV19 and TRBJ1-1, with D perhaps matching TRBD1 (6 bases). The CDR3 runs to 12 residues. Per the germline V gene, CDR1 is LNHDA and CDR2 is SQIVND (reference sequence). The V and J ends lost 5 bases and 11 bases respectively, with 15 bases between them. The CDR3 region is CASSLDRSGAFF. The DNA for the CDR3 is TGTGCCAGTAGTTTGGACAGATCCGGGGCTTTCTTT.

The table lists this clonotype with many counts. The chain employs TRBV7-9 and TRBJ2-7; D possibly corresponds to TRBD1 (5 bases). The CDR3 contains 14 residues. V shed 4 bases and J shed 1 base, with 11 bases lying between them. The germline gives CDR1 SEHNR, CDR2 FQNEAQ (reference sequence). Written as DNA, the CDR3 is TGTGCCAGCAGCTCTGACAGCAGGTCCTACGAGCAGTACTTC. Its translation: CASSSDSRSYEQYF.

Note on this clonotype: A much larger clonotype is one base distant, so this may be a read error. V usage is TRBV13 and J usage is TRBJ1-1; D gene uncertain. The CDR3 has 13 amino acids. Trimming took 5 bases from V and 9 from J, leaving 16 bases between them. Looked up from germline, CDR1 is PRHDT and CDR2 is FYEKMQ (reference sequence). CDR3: CASSAPGTAQAFF. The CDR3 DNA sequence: TGTGCCAGCAGCGCCCCGGGCACGGCTCAAGCTTTCTTT.

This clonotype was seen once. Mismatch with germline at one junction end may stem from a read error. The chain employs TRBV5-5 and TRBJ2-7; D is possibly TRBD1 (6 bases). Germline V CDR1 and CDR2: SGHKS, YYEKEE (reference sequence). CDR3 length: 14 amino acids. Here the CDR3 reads CASSFTGSSYGQYF. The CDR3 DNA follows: TGTGCCAGCAGCTTTACAGGGAGTTCCTACGGGCAGTACTTC.

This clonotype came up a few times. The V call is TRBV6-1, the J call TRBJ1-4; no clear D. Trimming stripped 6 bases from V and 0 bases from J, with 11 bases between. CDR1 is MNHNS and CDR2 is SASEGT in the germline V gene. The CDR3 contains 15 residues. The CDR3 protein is CASSSPPTTNEKLFF. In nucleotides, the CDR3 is TGTGCCAGCAGCTCACCTCCAACAACTAATGAAAAACTGTTTTTT.

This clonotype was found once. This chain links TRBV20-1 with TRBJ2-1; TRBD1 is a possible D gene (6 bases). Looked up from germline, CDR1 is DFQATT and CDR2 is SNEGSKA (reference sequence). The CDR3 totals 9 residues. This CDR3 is CSPGTEQFF. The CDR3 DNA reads TGCAGCCCCGGGACAGAGCAGTTCTTC.

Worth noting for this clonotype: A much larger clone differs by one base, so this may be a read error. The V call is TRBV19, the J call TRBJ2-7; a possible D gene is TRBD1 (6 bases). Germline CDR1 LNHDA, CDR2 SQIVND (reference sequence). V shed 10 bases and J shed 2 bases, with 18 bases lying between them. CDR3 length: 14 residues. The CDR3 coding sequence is TGTGCCACGAAACCGGGACATGGCACCTACGAGCAGTACTTC. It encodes CATKPGHGTYEQYF.

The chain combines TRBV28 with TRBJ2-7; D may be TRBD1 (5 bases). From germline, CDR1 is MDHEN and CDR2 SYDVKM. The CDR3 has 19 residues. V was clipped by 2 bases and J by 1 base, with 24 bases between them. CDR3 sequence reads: CASSLGAAPMSASSYEQYF. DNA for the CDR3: TGTGCCAGCAGTTTAGGGGCAGCTCCCATGTCTGCGTCTTCCTACGAGCAGTACTTC.

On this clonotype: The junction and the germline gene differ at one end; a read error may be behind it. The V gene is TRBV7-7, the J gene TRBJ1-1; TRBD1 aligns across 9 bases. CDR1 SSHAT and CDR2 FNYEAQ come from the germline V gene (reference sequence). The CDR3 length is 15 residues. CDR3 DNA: TGTGCTAGCAGCGTTACCAAAGGACAGGGGACTGAAGCTTTCTTT. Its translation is CASSVTKGQGTEAFF.

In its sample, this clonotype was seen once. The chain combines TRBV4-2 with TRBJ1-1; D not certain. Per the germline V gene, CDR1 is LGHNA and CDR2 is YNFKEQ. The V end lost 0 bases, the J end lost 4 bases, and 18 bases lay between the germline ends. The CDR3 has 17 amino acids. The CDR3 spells CASSQDFQTSPGTEAFF. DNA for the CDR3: TGTGCCAGCAGCCAAGATTTCCAGACATCTCCGGGCACTGAAGCTTTCTTT.

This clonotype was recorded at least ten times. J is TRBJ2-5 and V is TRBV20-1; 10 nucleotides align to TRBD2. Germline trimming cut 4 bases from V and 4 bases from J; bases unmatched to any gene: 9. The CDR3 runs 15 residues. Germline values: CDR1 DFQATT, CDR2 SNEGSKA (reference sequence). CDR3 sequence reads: CSAMGLAGARETQYF. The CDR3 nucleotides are TGCAGTGCTATGGGGCTAGCGGGGGCAAGAGAGACCCAGTACTTC.

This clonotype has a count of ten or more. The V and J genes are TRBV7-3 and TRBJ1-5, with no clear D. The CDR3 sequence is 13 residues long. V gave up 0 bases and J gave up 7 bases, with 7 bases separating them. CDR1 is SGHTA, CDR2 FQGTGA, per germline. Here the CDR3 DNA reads TGTGCCAGCAGCTTAACCCCTTCCCAGCCCCAGCATTTT. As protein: CASSLTPSQPQHF. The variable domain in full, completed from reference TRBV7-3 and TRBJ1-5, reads GAGVSQTPSNKVTEKGKYVELRCDPISGHTALYWYRQSLGQGPEFLIYFQGTGAADDSGLPNDRFFAVRPEGSVSTLKIQRTERGDSAVYLCASSLTPSQPQHFGDGTRLSIL.

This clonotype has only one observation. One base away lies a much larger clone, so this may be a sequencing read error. The CDR3 loop reads CASTSSGRGFYEQYF. The CDR3 region has the DNA TGTGCCAGCACCTCCTCGGGCAGGGGGTTCTACGAGCAGTACTTC. The chain uses TRBV7-9 and TRBJ2-7, with 7 bases lining up with TRBD1. Trimming removed 7 bases from V and 3 bases from J; junction bases left unmatched: 12. The germline V gene encodes CDR1 SEHNR and CDR2 FQNEAQ (reference sequence). This CDR3 has 15 residues.

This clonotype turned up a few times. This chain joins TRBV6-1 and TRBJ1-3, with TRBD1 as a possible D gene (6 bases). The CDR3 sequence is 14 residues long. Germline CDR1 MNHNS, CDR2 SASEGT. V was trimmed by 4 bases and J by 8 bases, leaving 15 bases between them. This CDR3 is CASSATGNVDTIYF. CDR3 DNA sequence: TGTGCCAGCAGTGCAACAGGGAACGTGGACACCATATATTTT.

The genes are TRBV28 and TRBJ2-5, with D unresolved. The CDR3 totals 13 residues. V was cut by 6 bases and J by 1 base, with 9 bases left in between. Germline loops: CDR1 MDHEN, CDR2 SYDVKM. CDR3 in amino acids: CASRETTQETQYF. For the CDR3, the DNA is TGTGCCAGCAGAGAAACAACCCAAGAGACCCAGTACTTC. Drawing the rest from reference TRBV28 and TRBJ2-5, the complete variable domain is DVKVTQSSRYLVKRTGEKVFLECVQDMDHENMFWYRQDPGLGLRLIYFSYDVKMKEKGDIPEGYSVSREKKERFSLILESASTNQTSMYLCASRETTQETQYFGPGTRLLVL.